This TCR beta chain was profiled in a study of shared clonotypes between healthy human individuals. CD8 cells classed as naive were CD45RO-negative and positively selected for CCR7, excluding terminally differentiated effector memory CD45RA+ cells. On this clone: The sample carries other DNA sequences with the same CDR3.

The assay was immunoSEQ multiplex PCR, and TCRdb's table has in-frame clones only and misses some. The sample shows around 2,100,000 clones, 85% to 95% of them seen only once. The clonotype originates from a man aged 18 to 35 in good health. Sample: naive CD8+ T cells sorted from blood.

In nucleotides, the CDR3 is TGTGCCAGCAGTTTAGGGACAGGGGGTTCACCCCTCCACTTT. Amino acids: CASSLGTGGSPLHF. The V gene is TRBV27, the J gene TRBJ1-6, with TRBD1 identical over 11 bases. With 2 bases clipped from V and 9 bases from J, the junction kept 0 bases outside the gene matches. CDR1 is MNHEY, CDR2 SMNVEV, per germline (reference sequence). This CDR3 has 14 amino acids.